This entry lists 12 T cell receptor beta chains sequenced from one sample in a study of technical replicates of blood from a few donors. Only in-frame clones appear in the TCRdb table, and some are missing; sequencing was by immunoSEQ multiplex PCR. The table records about 75,000 clones, roughly 90% of them present only once. Sequenced input: T cells isolated from PBMCs. These receptors were taken from a human donor in good health.

The rearrangement joins TRBV28 to TRBJ1-2; 9 bases align to TRBD1. The CDR3 runs 15 residues. Trimming cost V 5 bases and J 6 bases; bases outside gene matches: 10. Per the germline V gene, CDR1 is MDHEN and CDR2 is SYDVKM. CDR3: CASSPTGTGIDGYTF. CDR3 nucleotides: TGTGCCAGCAGTCCTACCGGGACAGGGATAGATGGCTACACCTTC.

The CDR3 nucleotides are TGTGCCAGCAGCTTGGGTGCGGGGGACGGCGAGCAGTACTTC. Translating gives CASSLGAGDGEQYF. The V and J genes are TRBV7-6 and TRBJ2-7, with 7 bases identical to TRBD2. This CDR3 is built from 14 residues. Germline loops: CDR1 SGHVS, CDR2 FNYEAQ. Losses at the gene ends were 3 bases for V and 6 bases for J; bases not matched to a gene: 8. Complete variable domain (other parts from reference TRBV7-6 and TRBJ2-7): GAGVSQSPRYKVTKRGQDVALRCDPISGHVSLYWYRQALGQGPEFLTYFNYEAQQDKSGLPNDRFSAERPEGSISTLTIQRTEQRDSAMYRCASSLGAGDGEQYFGPGTRLTVT.

This chain joins TRBV28 and TRBJ2-3, with a tentative D call TRBD2 (5 bases). The length of the CDR3 is 14 residues. Germline V gene lookup returns CDR1 MDHEN and CDR2 SYDVKM. The V gene lost 8 bases and the J gene lost 4 bases, with 16 bases spanning the gap. The DNA for the CDR3 is TGTGCCAGCCAATCCCCTAGCTTGGCAGATACGCAGTATTTT. Translation: CASQSPSLADTQYF.

The chain joins TRBV6-1 to TRBJ2-7, with 7 bases fitting TRBD2. The germline gives CDR1 MNHNS, CDR2 SASEGT. The CDR3 sequence is 15 residues long. J gave up 0 bases and V 2 bases, and 4 bases lay outside the gene matches. The CDR3 sequence: CASSESLAVSYEQYF. The CDR3 coding sequence is TGTGCCAGCAGTGAAAGTCTAGCGGTCTCCTACGAGCAGTACTTC.

This chain uses TRBV9 with TRBJ2-1; 11 nucleotides match TRBD2. The CDR3 is 16 amino acids. The trim removed 4 bases at V and 9 bases at J, leaving 12 bases unmatched. Germline-derived CDR1 and CDR2 are SGDLS and YYNGEE. The CDR3: CASSLAGTSGYGEQFF. In nucleotides, the CDR3 is TGTGCCAGCAGCTTAGCCGGGACTAGCGGCTACGGTGAGCAGTTCTTC.

This sequence joins TRBV11-1 and TRBJ2-5, with D uncertain. The germline V gene has CDR1 SGHAT and CDR2 FQDESV (reference sequence). V was pared by 5 bases and J by 1 base, with 8 bases between. There are 13 residues in the CDR3. Here the CDR3 reads CASSSRFQETQYF. Here the CDR3 DNA reads TGTGCCAGCAGCAGCCGCTTCCAAGAGACCCAGTACTTC.

The CDR3 DNA reads as TGTGCCACCGGACAGTACACCGGGGAGCTGTTTTTT. Encoded protein: CATGQYTGELFF. This sequence joins TRBV27 and TRBJ2-2; D perhaps matches TRBD1 (6 bases). The CDR3 length is 12 residues. The germline V gene has CDR1 MNHEY and CDR2 SMNVEV (reference sequence). Trimming took 10 bases from V and 3 from J, leaving 9 bases between them.

The CDR3 sequence: CATRDRRGPADTQYF. In nucleotides, the CDR3 is TGTGCCACCAGAGACCGTCGCGGCCCGGCAGATACGCAGTATTTT. This chain uses TRBV15 with TRBJ2-3, with D uncertain. The V gene's germline CDR1 is LNHNV and CDR2 YYDKDF (reference sequence). This CDR3 is built from 15 residues. V was clipped by 6 bases and J by 4 bases, with 17 bases between them.

The chain is built from TRBV10-3 and TRBJ2-5, with D perhaps matching TRBD1 (6 bases). V was clipped by 3 bases and J by 5 bases, with 13 bases between them. The CDR3 contains 14 residues. Germline CDR1 and CDR2: ENHRY and SYGVKD. The DNA for the CDR3 is TGTGCCATCAGTGAAGGACAGCTCTTGGAGACCCAGTACTTC. It yields the protein CAISEGQLLETQYF.

The chain links TRBV29-1 to TRBJ2-1, with 7 bases matching TRBD1. The CDR3 consists of 13 residues. The germline V gene has CDR1 SQVTM and CDR2 ANQGSEA. J was trimmed by 7 bases and V by 7 bases; bases with no gene match: 10. DNA of the CDR3: TGCAGCGCCCGAACAGGGACAGATAATGAGCAGTTCTTC. This gives the protein CSARTGTDNEQFF.

The genes are TRBV2 and TRBJ2-1, with D unclear. Germline values: CDR1 SNHLY, CDR2 FYNNEI. V lost 6 bases to trimming and J lost 7 bases, with 4 bases between them. The CDR3 runs to 10 residues. The CDR3 DNA follows: TGTGCCAGCAGGAGTAATGAGCAGTTCTTC. This gives the protein CASRSNEQFF.

The chain couples TRBV5-1 to TRBJ2-7; D is undetermined. Germline V gene sequence: CDR1 SGHRS, CDR2 YFSETQ. V dropped 3 bases and J dropped 5 bases, with 12 bases sitting between them. The CDR3 is 13 amino acids. The chain's CDR3 is CASSSSATNEQYF. The CDR3 DNA follows: TGCGCCAGCAGCTCCTCCGCTACGAACGAGCAGTACTTC.